The clone carrying this T cell receptor beta chain has at least ten counts. The sample belongs to a study of Graves' ophthalmopathy and Graves' hyperthyroidism. The sequenced template was RNA, covering the TCR beta CDR3 region. The workflow started with a first-round RT-PCR run with HTBI primers and then moved on to a second-round multiplex PCR. From the multiplex PCR reads, TCRdb called clonotypes with MiXCR, one entry per CDR3 protein. This sample has a few hundred thousand distinct CDR3 sequences; 15% occur once, and the top ten carry roughly 7%. This CDR3 spans 16 amino acids. Looked up from germline, CDR1 is SGHAT and CDR2 is FQNNGV. V dropped 5 bases and J dropped 0; count of bases not matched to a gene: 8.

This sequence originates from a woman aged 18-29 years with stable Graves' hyperthyroidism. The sequencing input was peripheral blood. The rearrangement uses TRBV11-2 and TRBJ1-1, with 8 bases lining up with TRBD1. CDR3 coding DNA: TGTGCCAGCAGCCAAAACAGGGGGGGGATGAACACTGAAGCTTTCTTT. It yields the protein CASSQNRGGMNTEAFF.